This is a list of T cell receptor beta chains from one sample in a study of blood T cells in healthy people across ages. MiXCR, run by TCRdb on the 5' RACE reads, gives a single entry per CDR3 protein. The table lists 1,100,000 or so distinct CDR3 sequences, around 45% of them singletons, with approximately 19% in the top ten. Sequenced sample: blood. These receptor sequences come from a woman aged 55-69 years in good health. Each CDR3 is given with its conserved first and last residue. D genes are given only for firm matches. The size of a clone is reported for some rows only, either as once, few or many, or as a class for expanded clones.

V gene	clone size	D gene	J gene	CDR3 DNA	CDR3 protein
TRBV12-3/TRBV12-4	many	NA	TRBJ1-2	TGTGCCAGCAGTTTAAGATCGGCCGGCTACACCTTC	CASSLRSAGYTF
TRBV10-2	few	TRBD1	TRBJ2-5	TGCGCCAGCAGTGAGTGGACAGGGGGTAGGAGGCAGTACTTC	CASSEWTGGRRQYF
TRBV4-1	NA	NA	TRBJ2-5	TGCGCCAGCAGCCACCAGGACAGCCAAGAGACCCAGTACTTC	CASSHQDSQETQYF
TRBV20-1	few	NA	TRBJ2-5	TGCAGTGCTAGAGGGCTGTACCAAGAGACCCAGTACTTC	CSARGLYQETQYF
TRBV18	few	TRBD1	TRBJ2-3	TGTGCCAGCTCACCTTTACTCGGGACAGTGGGACCCACAGATACGCAGTATTTT	CASSPLLGTVGPTDTQYF
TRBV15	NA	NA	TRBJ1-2	TGTGCCACCAGCAGAGATAGTAGTAACTATGGCTACACCTTC	CATSRDSSNYGYTF
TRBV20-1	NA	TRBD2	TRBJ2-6	TGCAGTGCTAGGCCTCAAATAGCGGGAGTCTTCTCTGGGGCCAACGTCCTGACTTTC	CSARPQIAGVFSGANVLTF
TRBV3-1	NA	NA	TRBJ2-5	TGTGCCAGCAGCCAAGAACGGGGGCGAGGGGAGACCCAGTACTTC	CASSQERGRGETQYF
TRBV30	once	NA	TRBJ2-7	TGTGCCTGGAGACCTGGGGCATACGAGCAGTACTTC	CAWRPGAYEQYF
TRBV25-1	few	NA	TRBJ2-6	TGTGCCAGCAGTAAGGTTGGGGCCAACGTCCTGACTTTC	CASSKVGANVLTF